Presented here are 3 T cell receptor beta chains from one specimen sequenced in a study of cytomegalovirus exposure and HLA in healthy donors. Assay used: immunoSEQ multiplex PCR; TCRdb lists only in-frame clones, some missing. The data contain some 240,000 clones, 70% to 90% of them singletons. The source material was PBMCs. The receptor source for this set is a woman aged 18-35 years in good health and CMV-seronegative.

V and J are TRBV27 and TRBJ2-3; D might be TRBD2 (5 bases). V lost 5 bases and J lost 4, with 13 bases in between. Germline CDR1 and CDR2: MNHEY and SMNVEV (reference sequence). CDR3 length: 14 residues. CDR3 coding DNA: TGTGCCAGCAGTCAGCGGAGGTGGGCAGATACGCAGTATTTT. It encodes CASSQRRWADTQYF.

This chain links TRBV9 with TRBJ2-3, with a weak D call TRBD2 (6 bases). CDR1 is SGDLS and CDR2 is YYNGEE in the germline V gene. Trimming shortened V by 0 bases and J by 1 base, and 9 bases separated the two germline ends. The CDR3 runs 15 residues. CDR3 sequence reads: CASSVAGAGTDTQYF. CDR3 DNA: TGTGCCAGCAGCGTAGCGGGAGCCGGCACAGATACGCAGTATTTT.

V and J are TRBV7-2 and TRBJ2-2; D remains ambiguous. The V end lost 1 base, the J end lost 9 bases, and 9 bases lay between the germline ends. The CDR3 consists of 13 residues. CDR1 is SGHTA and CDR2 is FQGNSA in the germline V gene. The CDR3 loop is CASSLESLRELFF. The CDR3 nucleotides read TGTGCCAGCAGCTTAGAGAGCCTCCGGGAGCTGTTTTTT.